The T cell receptor (beta chain) described here comes from a study of OX40 agonist ivuxolimab in advanced cancers. Germline V gene lookup returns CDR1 ENHRY and CDR2 SYGVKD. Trimming left V 2 bases short and J 7 bases short, with 3 bases between. The CDR3 is made up of 11 amino acids. Data came from immunoSEQ multiplex PCR; TCRdb stores just in-frame clones and leaves some out. The data contain more than 85,000 clones, about 79% of them singletons. The gene calls are TRBV10-3 and TRBJ2-1, with D unclear. This receptor was identified in an adult with an advanced solid tumor such as melanoma, head and neck, liver or kidney cancer. The sequencing used CD4+ or CD8+ T cells sorted from blood, collected in a trial of the OX40 agonist ivuxolimab. The CDR3 is CAISEGNEQFF. CDR3 coding DNA: TGTGCCATCAGTGAGGGTAATGAGCAGTTCTTC.